The entry below describes one TCR beta chain. As yet, its antigen is unknown. The V and J ends lost 9 bases and 4 bases, in that order; junction bases with no gene match: 7. CDR1 is MGHDK, CDR2 SYGVNS, per germline. This CDR3 has 14 residues. This sample stems from a study of Tregs in tolerant kidney transplant recipients. The assay was immunoSEQ multiplex PCR, and TCRdb's table has in-frame clones only and misses some. The table has 81,000 or so clones, roughly 90% seen once. General study findings and limits: Some patients' samples used different primers over time, so nucleotide sequences weren't comparable.

Mixed chimerism was transient after nonmyeloablative marrow transplants from related graft donors. This sequence joins TRBV25-1 and TRBJ1-2, with TRBD1 identical over 11 bases. Sequenced here: CD4+ T cells from blood (PBMCs), sampled 24 months after the transplant. This TCR was recovered from a human patient who received a combined kidney and bone marrow transplant. Some of the T cells might come from the graft donor. DNA of the CDR3: TGTGCCAGTTCATTCGGGACAGGGGGCTATGGCTACACCTTC. It codes for CASSFGTGGYGYTF.